Listed below are T cell receptor beta chains from one sample, sequenced in a study of blood T cell repertoires in COVID-19. Clones were sequenced by immunoSEQ multiplex PCR, and TCRdb holds only the in-frame ones, with some missing. The sample holds 300,000 to 400,000 clones, 80% to 90% seen once. The sequenced material came from PBMCs or T cells enriched from blood (not recorded which). The receptors were gathered from a young man who had recovered from COVID-19. Each CDR3 is given with its conserved first and last residue. A D gene is named only where the DNA matches it firmly. Rows may omit the clone size; those that give it use once, few, many or a size class.

>few|TRBD1|TRBV30|TRBJ2-1
TGTGCCTGGACTGTGACAGGGCCACAGTTCTTC
CAWTVTGPQFF
>once|TRBD1|TRBV30|TRBJ2-5
TGTGCCTGGAGGGTATGGGACAGGGGTAGCGGGACCCAGTACTTC
CAWRVWDRGSGTQYF
>.|TRBD2|TRBV24-1|TRBJ2-1
TGTGCCACGAAGGGACTAGCGGGGAGTGAGCAGTTCTTC
CATKGLAGSEQFF
>once|TRBD1|TRBV6-5|TRBJ1-6
TGTGCCAGCAGTCCGGGACAGGGTGGGTTAGCCCTCCACTTT
CASSPGQGGLALHF
>.|.|TRBV28|TRBJ1-5
TGTGCCAGCAGTTTAGATTTGCTGGTAGCCGGCGATGACAATCAGCCCCAGCATTTT
CASSLDLLVAGDDNQPQHF
>.|.|TRBV5-4|TRBJ1-4
TGTGCCAGCAGCTTGGATCCGGGAGCAACTAATGAAAAACTGTTTTTT
CASSLDPGATNEKLFF
>.|TRBD1|TRBV30|TRBJ2-5
TGTGCCTGGGGGACAGGGGGTATGGAGACCCAGTACTTC
CAWGTGGMETQYF
>.|.|TRBV4-1|TRBJ1-1
TGCGCCAGCAGCCAAGTGACGGGAACTGAAGCTTTCTTT
CASSQVTGTEAFF
>.|.|TRBV30|TRBJ1-1
TGTGCCTCCCGAGGGAACACTGAAGCTTTCTTT
CASRGNTEAFF
>few|.|TRBV5-1|TRBJ1-4
TGCGCCAGCAGCGTGGACAGAGTTAATGAAAAACTGTTTTTT
CASSVDRVNEKLFF
>.|TRBD1|TRBV6-1|TRBJ2-7
TGTGCCAGCAGTGAGAAAGGACAGGGAACCTACGAGCAGTACTTC
CASSEKGQGTYEQYF
>.|TRBD1|TRBV5-4|TRBJ2-1
TGTGCCAGCAGCCTACCGGGACAGCCCTACAATGAGCAGTTCTTC
CASSLPGQPYNEQFF
>once|.|TRBV5-1|TRBJ1-3
TGCGCCAGCAGCTGGACGGGGGACTCTGGAAACACCATATATTTT
CASSWTGDSGNTIYF
>.|TRBD2|TRBV19|TRBJ2-1
TGTGCCAGTATGGCGACTAGCGGGGGGCACAATGAGCAGTTCTTC
CASMATSGGHNEQFF
>.|.|TRBV5-4|TRBJ1-4
TGTGCCAGCAGCCCCAGGTACGGCGATGAAAAACTGTTTTTT
CASSPRYGDEKLFF
>.|TRBD2|TRBV6-5|TRBJ2-1
TGTGCCAGCAGCCCCCTAGCGGGGGATTACAATGAGCAGTTCTTC
CASSPLAGDYNEQFF
>few|TRBD2|TRBV19|TRBJ2-4
TGTGCCAGAGGGGACTATCTAGCCAAAAACATTCAGTACTTC
CARGDYLAKNIQYF
>few|TRBD1|TRBV7-8|TRBJ2-7
TGTGCCAGCAGCTTAGGCTTGACAGGGGGATCCTACGAGCAGTACTTC
CASSLGLTGGSYEQYF
>.|.|TRBV7-2|TRBJ1-1
TGTGCCAGCAGTTCAAACAGGGACACTGAAGCTTTCTTT
CASSSNRDTEAFF
>.|TRBD1|TRBV11-2|TRBJ2-7
TGTGCCAGCAGCTTGGGGACAGGGGGCATGAACGAGCAGTACTTC
CASSLGTGGMNEQYF
>.|TRBD1|TRBV3-1/TRBV3-2|TRBJ1-1
TGTGCCAGCAGACTCCGCGACAGGGGAGAGGGACGCCGTGGTACTGAAGCTTTCTTT
CASRLRDRGEGRRGTEAFF
>once|.|TRBV5-1|TRBJ2-3
TGCGCCAGCAGCCACGCGGACAGCGGCTATAGCACAGATACGCAGTATTTT
CASSHADSGYSTDTQYF
>.|.|TRBV7-9|TRBJ1-4
TGTGCCAGCAGCCCTAGCGCGGGAGGTAATGAAAAACTGTTTTTT
CASSPSAGGNEKLFF
>.|.|TRBV11-2|TRBJ1-4
TGTGCCAGCAGACCGGGACTCTCTGAAAAACTGTTTTTT
CASRPGLSEKLFF
>once|TRBD1|TRBV11-2|TRBJ2-7
TGTGCCAGCAGCCGGGACAGGGGTTTCTACGAGCAGTACTTC
CASSRDRGFYEQYF
>.|TRBD1|TRBV28|TRBJ1-1
TGTGCCATCACAGGGGGTAGCTATGTGAATGAAGCTTTCTTT
CAITGGSYVNEAFF
>.|TRBD1|TRBV2|TRBJ1-6
TGTGCCGGGACAGGGGCCTATAATTCACCCCTCCACTTT
CAGTGAYNSPLHF
>.|TRBD1|TRBV19|TRBJ1-4
TGTGCCAGTAGTGTTCGGACAGGGTCAACTGAAAAACTGTTTTTT
CASSVRTGSTEKLFF
>.|.|TRBV28|TRBJ2-5
TGTGCCAGCCGCAGACAGATACAAGAGACCCAGTACTTC
CASRRQIQETQYF
>.|.|TRBV5-8|TRBJ2-3
TGTGCCAGCAGCCCCCTGGGGCCGCCAGATACGCAGTATTTT
CASSPLGPPDTQYF
>.|TRBD2|TRBV3-1/TRBV3-2|TRBJ2-5
TGTGCCAGCAGCTTCTGGTCAAGCGGGGAACCCCTGTACTTC
CASSFWSSGEPLYF
>.|.|TRBV7-6|TRBJ1-5
TGTGCCAGCAGCTCGGGGCAGGGAGGGGTGTATAGCAATCAGCCCCAGCATTTT
CASSSGQGGVYSNQPQHF
>.|TRBD1|TRBV3-1/TRBV3-2|TRBJ2-1
TGTGCCAGCAGCCAAGAAACGACAGGGTACAATGAGCAGTTCTTC
CASSQETTGYNEQFF
>.|.|TRBV10-1|TRBJ2-4
TGCGCCAGCAGTGAAGGGACTGGAGTTAACATTCAGTACTTC
CASSEGTGVNIQYF
>.|.|TRBV21-1|TRBJ1-5
TGTGCCAGCAGCAATCGGCCAGGCGTAGTGGGTAGCAATCAGCCCCAGCATTTT
CASSNRPGVVGSNQPQHF
>few|TRBD1|TRBV28|TRBJ1-5
TGTGCCAGCAGGTCAAACAGGGGAAGCAATCAGCCCCAGCATTTT
CASRSNRGSNQPQHF
>.|.|TRBV7-3|TRBJ2-1
TGTGCCAGCAGCTGGAGTGGGGGGTCGTACAATGAGCAGTTCTTC
CASSWSGGSYNEQFF